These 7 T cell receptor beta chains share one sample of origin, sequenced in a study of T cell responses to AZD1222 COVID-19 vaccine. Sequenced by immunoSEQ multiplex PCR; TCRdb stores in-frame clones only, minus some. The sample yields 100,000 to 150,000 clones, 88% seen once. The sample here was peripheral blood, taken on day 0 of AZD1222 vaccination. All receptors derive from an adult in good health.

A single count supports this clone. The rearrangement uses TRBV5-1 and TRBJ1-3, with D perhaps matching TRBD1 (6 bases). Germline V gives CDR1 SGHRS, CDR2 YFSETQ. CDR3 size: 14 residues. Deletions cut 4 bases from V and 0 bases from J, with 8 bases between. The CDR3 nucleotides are TGCGCCAGCAGCCCGGGACACTCTGGAAACACCATATATTTT. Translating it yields CASSPGHSGNTIYF. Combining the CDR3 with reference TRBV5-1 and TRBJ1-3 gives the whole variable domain KAGVTQTPRYLIKTRGQQVTLSCSPISGHRSVSWYQQTPGQGLQFLFEYFSETQRNKGNFPGRFSGRQFSNSRSEMNVSTLELGDSALYLCASSPGHSGNTIYFGEGSWLTVV.

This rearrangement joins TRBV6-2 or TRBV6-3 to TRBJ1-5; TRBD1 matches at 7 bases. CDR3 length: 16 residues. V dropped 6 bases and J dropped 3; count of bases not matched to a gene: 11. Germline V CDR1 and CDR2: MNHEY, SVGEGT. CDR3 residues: CASSSVEGAPNQPQHF. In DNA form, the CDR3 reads TGTGCCAGCAGCTCAGTGGAGGGGGCGCCCAATCAGCCCCAGCATTTT.

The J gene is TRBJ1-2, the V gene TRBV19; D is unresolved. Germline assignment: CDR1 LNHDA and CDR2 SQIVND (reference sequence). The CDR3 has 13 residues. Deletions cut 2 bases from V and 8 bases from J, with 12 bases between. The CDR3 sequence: CASSIIASDGYTF. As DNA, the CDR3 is TGTGCCAGTAGTATAATAGCGTCTGACGGCTACACCTTC.

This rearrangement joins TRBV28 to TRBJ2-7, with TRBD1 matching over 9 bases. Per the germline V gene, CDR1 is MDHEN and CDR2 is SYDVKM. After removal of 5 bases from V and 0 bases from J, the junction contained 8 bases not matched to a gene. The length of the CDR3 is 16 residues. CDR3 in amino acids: CASSQPRTGDSYEQYF. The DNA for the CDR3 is TGTGCCAGCAGTCAACCCCGGACAGGGGACTCCTACGAGCAGTACTTC.

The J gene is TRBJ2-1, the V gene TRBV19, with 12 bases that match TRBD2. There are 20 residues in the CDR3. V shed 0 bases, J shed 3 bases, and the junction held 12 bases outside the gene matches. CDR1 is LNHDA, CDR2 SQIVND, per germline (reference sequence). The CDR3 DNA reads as TGTGCCAGTAGTATAGATCATTCTAGCGGGAGGGCCGCTAGCTACAATGAGCAGTTCTTC. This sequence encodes CASSIDHSSGRAASYNEQFF.

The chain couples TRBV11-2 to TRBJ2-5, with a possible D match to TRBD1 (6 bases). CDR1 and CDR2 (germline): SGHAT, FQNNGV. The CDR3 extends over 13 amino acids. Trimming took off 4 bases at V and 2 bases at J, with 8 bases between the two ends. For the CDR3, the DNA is TGTGCCAGCAGCTCCGGACAGCAAGAGACCCAGTACTTC. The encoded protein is CASSSGQQETQYF.

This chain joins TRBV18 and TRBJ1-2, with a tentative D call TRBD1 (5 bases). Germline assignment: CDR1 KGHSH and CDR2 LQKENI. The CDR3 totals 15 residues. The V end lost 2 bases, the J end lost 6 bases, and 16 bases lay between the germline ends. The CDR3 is CASSPWPGTGDGYTF. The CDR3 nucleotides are TGTGCCAGCTCACCATGGCCCGGTACGGGGGATGGCTACACCTTC.